What follows are 12 T cell receptor beta chains derived from one specimen sequenced in a study of blood T cell repertoires in COVID-19. TCRdb keeps only in-frame clones here, not all; method: immunoSEQ multiplex PCR. The sample lists some 220,000 clones; 88% were seen once. The sequenced material came from PBMCs or T cells enriched from blood (not recorded which). The receptor set was obtained from a woman aged 25 to 39 who had recovered from COVID-19.

The chain is built from TRBV3-1 (or the pseudogene TRBV3-2) and TRBJ2-7; D is possibly TRBD2 (5 bases). Germline V gives CDR1 LGHDT, CDR2 YNNKEL (reference sequence). With 0 bases removed from V and 2 bases from J, the gap between germline ends came to 14 bases. The length of the CDR3 is 16 residues. The CDR3 protein is CASSQDLSGNTYEQYF. As DNA, the CDR3 is TGTGCCAGCAGCCAAGATCTGTCGGGGAACACCTACGAGCAGTACTTC.

The genes are TRBV2 and TRBJ1-2, with D possibly being TRBD1 (6 bases). Germline V gives CDR1 SNHLY, CDR2 FYNNEI. Trimming removed 2 bases at V and 2 bases at J, with 12 bases between. The CDR3 spans 15 residues. DNA for the CDR3: TGTGCCAGCAGTGAAACCCAGGGGCGCAACTATGGCTACACCTTC. It translates to CASSETQGRNYGYTF.

The genes are TRBV7-5 and TRBJ1-3; TRBD1, the D gene given by the table, was not confirmed from the DNA. TRBV7-5 is labeled a pseudogene. The CDR3 runs to 15 residues. CDR3 sequence (DNA): TGTGCCAGAAGCCGCGACAGGGCTAGAGGAAACACCATATATTTT. Protein: CARSRDRARGNTIYF.

The rearrangement links TRBV7-3 to TRBJ2-5; no definite D call. Germline values: CDR1 SGHTA, CDR2 FQGTGA. Trimming shortened V by 4 bases and J by 3 bases, and 9 bases separated the two germline ends. The CDR3 contains 13 residues. The CDR3 bases are TGTGCCAGCAGCTATGGTCCAGAAGAGACCCAGTACTTC. This sequence encodes CASSYGPEETQYF.

The V gene is TRBV7-2, the J gene TRBJ1-2, with unresolved D. Germline-derived CDR1 and CDR2 are SGHTA and FQGNSA. V lost 1 base, J lost 3 bases, and 12 bases lay in between. This CDR3 spans 15 amino acids. CDR3 sequence (DNA): TGTGCCAGCAGCTTAGTTGGGGAGAGCGACTATGGCTACACCTTC. Its protein is CASSLVGESDYGYTF.

The chain employs TRBV14 and TRBJ2-1, with D perhaps matching TRBD1 (7 bases). This CDR3 comprises 23 residues. V lost 1 base and J 0 bases, leaving 31 bases between the germline ends. Germline CDR1 is SGHDN and CDR2 is FVKESK. CDR3: CASSQGPAAGQLRTYSSYNEQFF. The CDR3 nucleotides read TGTGCCAGCAGCCAAGGTCCGGCGGCGGGACAGCTACGAACCTACAGCTCCTACAATGAGCAGTTCTTC.

This rearrangement joins TRBV5-6 to TRBJ2-7, with a tentative D call TRBD2 (7 bases). This CDR3 comprises 16 residues. The V gene's germline CDR1 is SGHDT and CDR2 YYEEEE. Trimming took off 4 bases at V and 0 bases at J, with 17 bases between the two ends. As DNA, the CDR3 is TGTGCCAGCAGCCCCTTGGGGGCGGGGGACTCCTACGAGCAGTACTTC. Its translation is CASSPLGAGDSYEQYF.

The CDR3 coding sequence is TGTGCCAGCAGCTTCCGAAAACGACGGGACACCGGGGAGCTGTTTTTT. Translating it yields CASSFRKRRDTGELFF. The chain combines TRBV5-5 with TRBJ2-2, with no clear D. This CDR3 is 16 amino acids long. Germline lookup yields CDR1 SGHKS and CDR2 YYEKEE (reference sequence). V lost 2 bases, J lost 3 bases, and 14 bases lay in between.

The rearrangement uses TRBV9 and TRBJ2-7; D call uncertain. Trimming left V 4 bases short and J 0 bases short, with 11 bases between. Germline V gives CDR1 SGDLS, CDR2 YYNGEE. The CDR3 is made up of 14 amino acids. The DNA for the CDR3 is TGTGCCAGCAGCCGCACACTATTCTCCTACGAGCAGTACTTC. Encoded protein: CASSRTLFSYEQYF.

The chain has TRBV28 and TRBJ1-2; D might be TRBD1 (6 bases). Trimming pared 2 bases from V and 5 bases from J, leaving 6 bases between. The CDR3 runs to 12 residues. Germline values: CDR1 MDHEN, CDR2 SYDVKM. CDR3 nucleotides: TGTGCCAGCAGTTTAACAGGGTATGGCTACACCTTC. Amino acids: CASSLTGYGYTF.

The chain employs TRBV4-2 and TRBJ1-1; the D gene is possibly TRBD1 (5 bases). V lost 0 bases and J lost 5, with 10 bases in between. Looked up from germline, CDR1 is LGHNA and CDR2 is YNFKEQ. The CDR3 sequence is 14 residues long. CDR3 loop: CASSQDRVITEAFF. The CDR3 bases are TGTGCCAGCAGCCAAGACAGGGTTATAACTGAAGCTTTCTTT.

The table lists this clone with a count of one. CDR3 sequence reads: CASRTGTGDTGELFF. The CDR3 nucleotides are TGTGCCAGCAGAACCGGGACAGGGGACACCGGGGAGCTGTTTTTT. The genes are TRBV7-3 and TRBJ2-2; 10 bases map to TRBD1. V was clipped by 6 bases and J by 3 bases; unmatched bases: 4. Looked up from germline, CDR1 is SGHTA and CDR2 is FQGTGA. This CDR3 comprises 15 residues.